Following are 14 T cell receptor beta chains from one sample sequenced in a study of shared clonotypes between healthy human individuals. Sequencing was performed with immunoSEQ multiplex PCR; in TCRdb, only in-frame clones are kept and a portion is missing. This table has about 580,000 clones, roughly 98% appearing once. Positively selected for CCR7, the CD45RO-negative cells used as naive CD8 cells excluded terminally differentiated effector memory CD45RA+ cells. Sequencing was performed on naive CD8+ T cells sorted from blood. These TCRs come from a man aged 30 to 39 in good health.

About this clone: At one of its ends the junction is not consistent with the germline gene, which may arise from a read error. The chain combines TRBV7-2 with TRBJ1-5, with D uncertain. The CDR3 is 13 residues long. Germline CDR1 SGHTA, CDR2 FQGNSA. CDR3 loop: CASSLAGLDRPDF. As DNA, the CDR3 is TGTGCCAGCAGCTTAGCAGGTTTGGACCGGCCGGATTTT.

This rearrangement joins TRBV10-2 to TRBJ2-7; D not resolved. The germline CDR1 and CDR2 sequences are WSHSY and SAAADI. The CDR3 is 11 amino acids. V was trimmed by 6 bases and J by 0 bases, leaving 3 bases between them. The CDR3, as DNA: TGCGCCAGCAGCCACTCCTACGAGCAGTACTTC. Protein sequence: CASSHSYEQYF.

The sample holds one count of this clone. This chain joins TRBV2 and TRBJ2-7, with D possibly TRBD1 on 7 matching bases. V dropped 2 bases and J dropped 2 bases, with 16 bases sitting between them. The germline V gene encodes CDR1 SNHLY and CDR2 FYNNEI. The CDR3 is made up of 16 amino acids. This CDR3 is CASSEIMTGRTYEQYF. DNA of the CDR3: TGTGCCAGCAGTGAAATAATGACAGGGAGGACCTACGAGCAGTACTTC.

As DNA, the CDR3 is TGTGCCAGCAGTGGGACTAGCGGCCTCTACGAGCAGTACTTC. Translating it yields CASSGTSGLYEQYF. The J gene is TRBJ2-7, the V gene TRBV27, with TRBD2 matching over 11 bases. The germline V gene encodes CDR1 MNHEY and CDR2 SMNVEV (reference sequence). J was trimmed by 3 bases and V by 5 bases; bases with no gene match: 3. This CDR3 spans 14 amino acids.

This chain connects TRBV19 to TRBJ1-5; D remains unclear. The CDR3 consists of 13 residues. V lost 0 bases to trimming and J lost 1 base, with 1 base between them. Germline-derived CDR1 and CDR2 are LNHDA and SQIVND (reference sequence). The CDR3 DNA is TGTGCCAGTAGTATAGAGAGCAATCAGCCCCAGCATTTT. Translation gives CASSIESNQPQHF.

CDR3 region: CASSQQSGSRYEQYF. The CDR3 region has the DNA TGCGCCAGCAGCCAACAGAGCGGGAGTCGATACGAGCAGTACTTC. This sequence joins TRBV4-1 and TRBJ2-7; 8 bases map to TRBD2. V shed 2 bases and J 4 bases; nucleotides not matched to a gene: 7. The CDR3 totals 15 residues. Germline V lookup: CDR1 MGHRA, CDR2 YSYEKL.

This chain connects TRBV7-8 to TRBJ2-5; 10 nucleotides match TRBD2. The CDR3 has 14 amino acids. J lost 5 bases, V lost 4 bases, and 4 bases had no gene match. Germline V gene sequence: CDR1 SGHVS, CDR2 FQNEAQ. The CDR3 protein is CASSWRTSGETQYF. DNA of the CDR3: TGTGCCAGCAGCTGGAGGACTAGCGGTGAGACCCAGTACTTC.

This sequence joins TRBV6-1 and TRBJ2-7, with D uncertain. CDR1 and CDR2 from the germline V gene are MNHNS and SASEGT. Deletions cut 4 bases from V and 6 bases from J, with 7 bases between. CDR3 length equals 11 residues. CDR3 region: CASSGWVEQYF. The CDR3, as DNA: TGTGCCAGCAGTGGGTGGGTCGAGCAGTACTTC.

J is TRBJ1-2 and V is TRBV29-1, with 12 bases fitting TRBD1. The CDR3 length is 16 residues. Germline lookup yields CDR1 SQVTM and CDR2 ANQGSEA. Trimming cost V 7 bases and J 3 bases; bases outside gene matches: 12. The CDR3 region is CSATTGQGARDYGYTF. The CDR3 DNA reads as TGCAGCGCGACGACGGGACAGGGGGCGCGGGACTATGGCTACACCTTC.

The chain is built from TRBV19 and TRBJ2-7, with 9 bases lining up with TRBD1. With 7 bases clipped from V and 5 bases from J, the junction kept 9 bases outside the gene matches. Germline CDR1 and CDR2: LNHDA and SQIVND (reference sequence). The CDR3 runs 14 residues. CDR3 DNA: TGTGCCAGTACGATGGGGACAGGGAACCACGAGCAGTACTTC. Amino acid sequence: CASTMGTGNHEQYF.

The rearrangement links TRBV29-1 to TRBJ1-2; possible D gene TRBD1, 6 bases. Germline assignment: CDR1 SQVTM and CDR2 ANQGSEA. The CDR3 loop spans 11 amino acids. V was cut by 6 bases and J by 4 bases, with 9 bases left in between. The CDR3 coding sequence is TGCAGCGTGGGACACATCTATGGCTACACCTTC. It yields the protein CSVGHIYGYTF.

The genes are TRBV19 and TRBJ2-7; TRBD2 aligns across 10 bases. This CDR3 has 14 residues. After removal of 5 bases from V and 2 bases from J, the junction contained 3 bases not matched to a gene. Germline V gene lookup returns CDR1 LNHDA and CDR2 SQIVND (reference sequence). The CDR3 sequence is CASSPTSGTYEQYF. The CDR3 bases are TGTGCCAGTAGTCCTACTAGCGGGACCTACGAGCAGTACTTC.

V gene TRBV21-1 combines with J gene TRBJ1-2; the D call TRBD1 from the table was never checked on the DNA. TRBV21-1 is a listed pseudogene. The CDR3 length is 15 residues. CDR3 sequence reads: CASIPTDRSNYGYTF. CDR3 sequence (DNA): TGTGCCAGCATCCCAACGGACAGATCCAACTATGGCTACACCTTC.

This chain connects TRBV7-2 to TRBJ2-1, with 13 bases matching TRBD2. V shed 5 bases and J 8 bases; nucleotides not matched to a gene: 6. The V gene's germline CDR1 is SGHTA and CDR2 FQGNSA. The CDR3 has 15 amino acids. The DNA of the CDR3 is TGTGCCAGCAGCCCAGGACTAGCGGGAGCACATGAGCAGTTCTTC. It translates to CASSPGLAGAHEQFF. The complete variable domain, with remaining parts taken from reference TRBV7-2 and TRBJ2-1, reads GAGVSQSPSNKVTEKGKDVELRCDPISGHTALYWYRQSLGQGLEFLIYFQGNSAPDKSGLPSDRFSAERTGGSVSTLTIQRTQQEDSAVYLCASSPGLAGAHEQFFGPGTRLTVL.